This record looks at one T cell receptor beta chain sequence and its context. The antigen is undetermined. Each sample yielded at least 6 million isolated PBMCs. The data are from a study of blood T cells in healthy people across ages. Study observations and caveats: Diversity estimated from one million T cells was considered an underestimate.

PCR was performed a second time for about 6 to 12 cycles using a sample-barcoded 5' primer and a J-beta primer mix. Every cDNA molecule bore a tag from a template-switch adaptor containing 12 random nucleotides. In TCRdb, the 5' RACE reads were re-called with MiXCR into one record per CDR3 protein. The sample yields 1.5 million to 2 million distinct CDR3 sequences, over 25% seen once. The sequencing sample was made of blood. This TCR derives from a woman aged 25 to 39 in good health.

For the CDR3, the DNA is TGTGCCAGCACGTCCCATCGAAAAGAGACCCAGTACTTC. It is translated as CASTSHRKETQYF. The rearrangement joins TRBV2 to TRBJ2-5; unclear D gene. This CDR3 is 13 amino acids long. The V end was cut by 7 bases, the J end by 3 bases, with 12 bases between. From germline, CDR1 is SNHLY and CDR2 FYNNEI.